The next 5 T cell receptor beta chains were all read from a single sample in a study of shared clonotypes between healthy human individuals. The data were produced by immunoSEQ multiplex PCR, yet TCRdb's version contains in-frame clones alone and is incomplete. The table lists about a million clones, approximately 80% of them singletons. The sequenced sample was memory CD4+ T cells sorted from blood. The subset was: CD45RA-negative fraction. The receptors come from a man aged 18-30 years in good health.

The chain recombines TRBV7-9 with TRBJ1-1, with a weak D call TRBD1 (6 bases). The germline V and J ends were trimmed by 6 bases and 7 bases, with 15 bases remaining between them. Germline CDR1 reads SEHNR; CDR2 reads FQNEAQ (reference sequence). CDR3 length equals 13 residues. CDR3 DNA: TGTGCCAGCAGTCCTGGGGGGCAGTATGAAGCTTTCTTT. This translates into CASSPGGQYEAFF.

The V gene is TRBV5-1, the J gene TRBJ1-6; no clear D gene. Germline V CDR1 and CDR2: SGHRS, YFSETQ. The CDR3 contains 17 residues. The V gene lost 4 bases and the J gene lost 5 bases, with 19 bases spanning the gap. CDR3 residues: CASSLESASNNNSPLHF. CDR3 sequence (DNA): TGCGCCAGCAGCCTGGAGTCCGCCAGTAACAATAATTCACCCCTCCACTTT.

The chain links TRBV30 to TRBJ2-1, with 10 bases matching TRBD2. The germline CDR1 and CDR2 sequences are GTSNPN and SVGIG (reference sequence). Trimming took 0 bases from V and 3 from J; bases not matched to a gene: 5. The CDR3 runs to 16 residues. The CDR3 loop is CAWSVQSSGSYNEQFF. The CDR3 DNA follows: TGTGCCTGGAGTGTACAGTCTAGCGGGAGCTACAATGAGCAGTTCTTC.

This chain links TRBV27 with TRBJ2-7; 13 nucleotides align to TRBD2. The CDR3 contains 20 residues. Germline CDR1 and CDR2: MNHEY and SMNVEV (reference sequence). The V gene end was trimmed by 5 bases and the J gene end by 0 bases; junction bases not matched to a gene: 16. The CDR3 sequence is CASSPMTPGLAGTLSYEQYF. The CDR3 DNA follows: TGTGCCAGCAGTCCCATGACTCCGGGACTAGCGGGAACCCTCTCCTACGAGCAGTACTTC.

Concerning this clone itself: Other DNA sequences within the sample encode an identical CDR3. The chain combines TRBV5-6 with TRBJ2-3; D not resolved. The CDR3 extends over 11 amino acids. Germline lookup yields CDR1 SGHDT and CDR2 YYEEEE. The V gene lost 4 bases and the J gene lost 6 bases, with 6 bases spanning the gap. The chain's CDR3 is CASSREDTQYF. In DNA, the CDR3 is TGTGCCAGCAGCCGTGAGGATACGCAGTATTTT.